Shown below are 3 T cell receptor beta chains from a single sample sequenced in a study of human T cells and chemical hapten exposure. Indicated time point: patch test 2, 6 weeks after DPC sensitization. Treatment: therapeutic diphenylcyclopropenone sensitization with weekly scalp DPC. One entry per CDR3 protein results from TCRdb running MiXCR on the RACE reads. The table includes 80,000 to 95,000 distinct CDR3 sequences, more than 9.5% detected once. This material consisted of whole blood, taken in connection with sensitization to the hapten diphenylcyclopropenone (DPC). Receptors were obtained from a man aged 40-55 years with alopecia areata. Some clones in this sample may be carry-over from other donors' samples.

The sample holds a few counts of this clonotype. The chain employs TRBV18 and TRBJ2-5; the D gene is possibly TRBD2 (5 bases). The CDR3 sequence is 15 residues long. Germline V gives CDR1 KGHSH, CDR2 LQKENI. V was shortened by 3 bases and J by 2 bases, with 13 bases between the two germline ends. CDR3 protein: CASSPRVNQQETQYF. As DNA, the CDR3 is TGTGCCAGCTCACCGCGGGTAAACCAGCAAGAGACCCAGTACTTC.

Notes on this clonotype: A junction end diverges from the germline sequence, so it may reflect a read error. This sequence joins TRBV6-5 and TRBJ2-5, with no clear D. The CDR3 contains 17 residues. Germline lookup yields CDR1 MNHEY and CDR2 SVGAGI. The DNA of the CDR3 is TGTGCCAGCTGTTACTCGGTCGGCGCGCCTGAGAAAGAGACCCAGTACTTC. Residues: CASCYSVGAPEKETQYF.

The CDR3 protein is CASSLGSGTGGAHYGYTF. Here the CDR3 DNA reads TGTGCCAGCAGCTTGGGCTCCGGGACAGGGGGCGCCCACTATGGCTACACCTTC. J is TRBJ1-2 and V is TRBV7-2, with 12 bases that match TRBD1. The CDR3 covers 18 residues. The junction had 11 bases not matched to a gene; V was cut back by 3 bases and J by 3 bases. Germline V gene sequence: CDR1 SGHTA, CDR2 FQGNSA.